The rows below give T cell receptor beta chains drawn from one sample of a study of post-analysis software for immune sequencing data. TCRdb reprocessed the PCR reads via MiXCR and lists one record per CDR3 protein. The sample holds hundreds of thousands of distinct CDR3 sequences, 25% to 30% seen once. Specimen: blood. These receptors all stem from a girl between 10 and 17 years old with multiple sclerosis. Both conserved end residues are trimmed from each CDR3. Some rows have no size entry. The others give once, few or many, or a class for an expanded clone.

V gene	J gene	clone size	CDR3 protein
TRBV27	TRBJ2-7	few	ASSQSGTDPYEQY
TRBV6-2/TRBV6-3	TRBJ1-2	few	ASRPLDSRGGYT
TRBV7-9	TRBJ2-1	.	ASSLDGRAFDEQF
TRBV12-5	TRBJ1-1	.	ASGPSGGNTETF
TRBV7-9	TRBJ1-2	.	ASRAAGNGYT
TRBV29-1	TRBJ2-1	.	SGQGVLYNEQF
TRBV12-3/TRBV12-4	TRBJ2-5	.	ASSKGLAGGRETQY
TRBV6-2/TRBV6-3	TRBJ1-5	many	ASSYRVGQPQH
TRBV9	TRBJ2-5	.	ASSVGHERMETQY
TRBV7-2	TRBJ1-6	few	ASSLGPEGQYNSPLH
TRBV24-1	TRBJ2-3	few	ATSVGLRSTDTQY
TRBV10-3	TRBJ2-3	.	ATNRGGDTQY
TRBV10-2	TRBJ2-3	many	ASSGRQLGLPTDTQY
TRBV12-3/TRBV12-4	TRBJ2-1	.	ASSTTPGLADNERF